The 21 T cell receptor beta chains given below trace back to one sample, sequenced in a study of blood T cell repertoires in COVID-19. The repertoire was sequenced with immunoSEQ multiplex PCR; TCRdb's copy has only in-frame clones and lacks some. The sample includes some 290,000 clones, approximately 91% seen only once; the top ten take 2% to 2.5%. Input material: PBMCs or T cells enriched from blood (not recorded which). These receptors were obtained from a woman aged 40 to 49 with acute COVID-19.

This clone occurred once. This sequence joins TRBV30 and TRBJ2-5, with D possibly TRBD2 on 6 matching bases. The germline V gene encodes CDR1 GTSNPN and CDR2 SVGIG (reference sequence). Deletions cut 2 bases from V and 1 base from J, with 11 bases between. CDR3 length equals 14 residues. Here the CDR3 reads CAWSLPGAQETQYF. CDR3 nucleotide sequence: TGTGCCTGGAGTCTCCCGGGAGCCCAAGAGACCCAGTACTTC.

The chain combines TRBV4-2 with TRBJ1-5; tentatively, D is TRBD1 (6 bases). The CDR3 runs 16 residues. Germline lookup yields CDR1 LGHNA and CDR2 YNFKEQ. Trimming pared 4 bases from V and 3 bases from J, leaving 16 bases between. For the CDR3, the DNA is TGTGCCAGCAGCCCCACCAAACAGGGTGACAATCAGCCCCAGCATTTT. Its translation: CASSPTKQGDNQPQHF.

The chain has TRBV6-2 or TRBV6-3 and TRBJ2-1; 7 positions match TRBD1. V was clipped by 6 bases and J by 6 bases; unmatched bases: 11. Germline assignment: CDR1 MNHEY and CDR2 SVGEGT. The CDR3 extends over 15 amino acids. CDR3 DNA: TGTGCCAGCAGCTCAGCAAACAGGGGTCTCAATGAGCAGTTCTTC. Translated, it gives CASSSANRGLNEQFF.

This clone was seen only once. The chain joins TRBV13 to TRBJ2-3; D might be TRBD2 (6 bases). The CDR3 has 14 amino acids. In germline, CDR1 is PRHDT, CDR2 FYEKMQ (reference sequence). Trimming pared 8 bases from V and 3 bases from J, leaving 15 bases between. The CDR3 sequence: CASRWRGATDTQYF. The CDR3 bases are TGTGCCAGCCGCTGGCGGGGAGCGACAGATACGCAGTATTTT.

The gene calls are TRBV20-1 and TRBJ2-5, with D possibly TRBD2 on 6 matching bases. From germline, CDR1 is DFQATT and CDR2 SNEGSKA (reference sequence). V was cut by 7 bases and J by 4 bases, with 10 bases left in between. This CDR3 spans 11 amino acids. The CDR3 DNA sequence: TGCAGTGGGACTACACGAGAGACCCAGTACTTC. Amino acid sequence: CSGTTRETQYF.

This clone occurred once. CDR3 in DNA: TGTGCCAGCAGCGCCCGGGAGGGGGTCGGATCCCTTAGGAGTTCACCCCTCCACTTT. Its translation: CASSAREGVGSLRSSPLHF. The chain carries TRBV9 and TRBJ1-6; possibly TRBD1 for D (6 bases). The ends were cut back, 3 bases at V and 9 bases at J, with 28 bases in the middle. The CDR3 is 19 residues long. Germline values: CDR1 SGDLS, CDR2 YYNGEE.

The chain is built from TRBV7-9 and TRBJ2-1; TRBD2 is a possible D gene (7 bases). The CDR3 sequence is 16 residues long. Trimming shortened V by 5 bases and J by 4 bases, and 18 bases separated the two germline ends. The germline V gene encodes CDR1 SEHNR and CDR2 FQNEAQ (reference sequence). CDR3 in amino acids: CASSPWGGGVYNEQFF. The DNA for the CDR3 is TGTGCCAGCAGCCCTTGGGGGGGCGGGGTTTACAATGAGCAGTTCTTC.

The chain couples TRBV11-3 to TRBJ2-3; D unclear. V lost 2 bases, J lost 6 bases, and 15 bases lay in between. Looked up from germline, CDR1 is SGHNT and CDR2 is YENEEA. The CDR3 totals 15 residues. CDR3 DNA sequence: TGTGCCAGCAGCTTACCCCTGGCCCCGCGGGATACGCAGTATTTT. Its protein product is CASSLPLAPRDTQYF.

The genes are TRBV7-9 and TRBJ2-1; 12 bases align to TRBD2. The CDR3 is made up of 16 amino acids. V lost 5 bases to trimming and J lost 9 bases; unmatched junction nucleotides: 11. Per germline, CDR1 SEHNR and CDR2 FQNEAQ (reference sequence). Here the CDR3 DNA reads TGTGCCAGCAGCGAGCGGACTAGCGGGATCGGTATTGAGCAGTTCTTC. It yields the protein CASSERTSGIGIEQFF. Full variable domain (outside the CDR3, taken from reference TRBV7-9 and TRBJ2-1): DTGVSQNPRHKITKRGQNVTFRCDPISEHNRLYWYRQTLGQGPEFLTYFQNEAQLEKSRLLSDRFSAERPKGSFSTLEIQRTEQGDSAMYLCASSERTSGIGIEQFFGPGTRLTVL.

With respect to this clone: Other DNA variants within this sample encode the same CDR3. This chain links TRBV5-4 with TRBJ2-7; no clear D gene. Germline V CDR1 and CDR2: SGHNT, YYREEE (reference sequence). Deletions cut 0 bases from V and 0 bases from J, with 4 bases between. This CDR3 is 13 amino acids long. CDR3 in DNA: TGTGCCAGCAGCTTGGCAGGCTCCTACGAGCAGTACTTC. Translation gives CASSLAGSYEQYF.

V is TRBV19 and J is TRBJ1-2, with a possible D match to TRBD1 (5 bases). V shed 3 bases and J shed 8 bases, with 16 bases lying between them. The CDR3 covers 14 residues. The germline gives CDR1 LNHDA, CDR2 SQIVND (reference sequence). CDR3 in DNA: TGTGCCAGTAGTATTAACGCGGGGGAAAGGGGCTACACCTTC. It is translated as CASSINAGERGYTF.

This chain links TRBV30 with TRBJ1-1; D is undetermined. Germline-derived CDR1 and CDR2 are GTSNPN and SVGIG (reference sequence). V lost 2 bases and J 1 base, leaving 8 bases between the germline ends. The CDR3 runs to 13 residues. This CDR3 is CAWSSSRNTEAFF. CDR3 bases: TGTGCCTGGAGTTCGTCGAGGAACACTGAAGCTTTCTTT. The whole variable domain, remainder taken from reference TRBV30 and TRBJ1-1, is SQTIHQWPATLVQPVGSPLSLECTVEGTSNPNLYWYRQAAGRGLQLLFYSVGIGQISSEVPQNLSASRPQDRQFILSSKKLLLSDSGFYLCAWSSSRNTEAFFGQGTRLTVV.

The V call is TRBV6-5, the J call TRBJ2-3, with 7 bases fitting TRBD2. The CDR3 runs 13 residues. V shed 10 bases and J 2 bases; nucleotides not matched to a gene: 6. Germline values: CDR1 MNHEY, CDR2 SVGAGI. This CDR3 is CATSGTNTDTQYF. The CDR3 DNA follows: TGTGCCACCTCCGGGACTAACACAGATACGCAGTATTTT.

This sequence joins TRBV5-1 and TRBJ2-7; tentative D call: TRBD2 (5 bases). This CDR3 comprises 15 residues. Trimming stripped 0 bases from V and 2 bases from J, with 12 bases between. Germline CDR1 is SGHRS and CDR2 is YFSETQ. For the CDR3, the DNA is TGCGCCAGCAGCTTGGCCGGGGATAATGCCTACGAGCAGTACTTC. Translated: CASSLAGDNAYEQYF.

The chain uses TRBV11-2 and TRBJ2-1; a possible D gene is TRBD2 (5 bases). The CDR3 is made up of 16 amino acids. V lost 3 bases, J lost 0 bases, and 12 bases lay in between. Germline V gene sequence: CDR1 SGHAT, CDR2 FQNNGV. The CDR3 is CASSFLERSSYNEQFF. CDR3 nucleotides: TGTGCCAGCAGCTTCCTAGAGCGGAGCTCCTACAATGAGCAGTTCTTC.

This clone showed up just a few times. J is TRBJ1-3 and V is TRBV2, with D possibly TRBD1 on 5 matching bases. V was pared by 6 bases and J by 2 bases, with 11 bases between. The CDR3 sequence is 14 residues long. Germline lookup yields CDR1 SNHLY and CDR2 FYNNEI. CDR3 residues: CASRGLRAGNTIYF. In nucleotides, the CDR3 is TGTGCCAGCAGGGGGCTGCGCGCTGGAAACACCATATATTTT.

This clone was picked up a small number of times. The chain combines TRBV5-1 with TRBJ2-2, with D perhaps matching TRBD2 (6 bases). Per germline, CDR1 SGHRS and CDR2 YFSETQ. This CDR3 contains 16 residues. The V end was cut by 1 base, the J end by 0 bases, with 10 bases between. The CDR3 spells CASSLSTRSNTGELFF. CDR3 DNA sequence: TGCGCCAGCAGCTTGTCGACTAGGTCGAACACCGGGGAGCTGTTTTTT.

In its sample, this clone was seen once. The chain links TRBV7-9 to TRBJ2-1; 8 bases are a match to TRBD2. The germline V gene has CDR1 SEHNR and CDR2 FQNEAQ (reference sequence). The CDR3 extends over 17 amino acids. With 6 bases clipped from V and 1 base from J, the junction kept 11 bases outside the gene matches. This CDR3 is CASSRRALAESYNEQFF. The CDR3, as DNA: TGTGCCAGCAGTCGAAGAGCACTAGCGGAATCCTACAATGAGCAGTTCTTC.

V and J are TRBV18 and TRBJ1-2; perhaps TRBD1 as D (6 bases). V gave up 2 bases and J gave up 3 bases, with 13 bases separating them. The CDR3 has 15 amino acids. Germline lookup yields CDR1 KGHSH and CDR2 LQKENI. The CDR3 nucleotides are TGTGCCAGCTCACCAGCAGGGGTAGAGGACTATGGCTACACCTTC. This sequence encodes CASSPAGVEDYGYTF.

In its sample, this clone was seen once. The V gene is TRBV5-5, the J gene TRBJ1-1; 8 bases fit TRBD1. Trimming at V came to 4 bases and at J to 5 bases, leaving 10 bases not matched to a gene. Germline values: CDR1 SGHKS, CDR2 YYEKEE (reference sequence). This CDR3 is built from 15 residues. CDR3 in amino acids: CASSPRQGTITEAFF. DNA for the CDR3: TGTGCCAGCAGCCCAAGACAGGGGACGATAACTGAAGCTTTCTTT.

This rearrangement joins TRBV7-9 to TRBJ2-7; 7 nucleotides match TRBD2. The CDR3 totals 12 residues. The V gene end was trimmed by 5 bases and the J gene end by 7 bases; junction bases not matched to a gene: 5. From germline, CDR1 is SEHNR and CDR2 FQNEAQ (reference sequence). CDR3 residues: CASSPERGEQYF. DNA for the CDR3: TGTGCCAGCAGCCCCGAGCGGGGTGAGCAGTACTTC.